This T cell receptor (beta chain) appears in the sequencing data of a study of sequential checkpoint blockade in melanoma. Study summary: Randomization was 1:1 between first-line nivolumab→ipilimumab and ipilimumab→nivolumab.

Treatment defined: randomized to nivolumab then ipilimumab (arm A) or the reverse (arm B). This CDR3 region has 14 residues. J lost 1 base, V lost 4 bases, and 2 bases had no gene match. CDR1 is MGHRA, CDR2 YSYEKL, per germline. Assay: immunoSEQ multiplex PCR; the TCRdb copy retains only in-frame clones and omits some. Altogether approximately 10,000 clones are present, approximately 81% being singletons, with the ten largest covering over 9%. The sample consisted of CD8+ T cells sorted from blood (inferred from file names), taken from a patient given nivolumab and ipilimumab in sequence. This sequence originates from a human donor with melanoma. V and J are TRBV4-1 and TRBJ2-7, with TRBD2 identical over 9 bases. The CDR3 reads CASSLTSGSYEQYF. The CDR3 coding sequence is TGCGCCAGCAGCCTGACTAGCGGTTCCTACGAGCAGTACTTC.